This TCR beta chain was identified in a study of chemoradiotherapy in HPV16-positive cancers. Study-level results: For HPV16-positive patients, expanding HPV-responsive T cells associated with longer recurrence-free survival. HPV-specific T cells were functionally defined from only a couple of HPV16-positive patients. Candidate HPV-specific clones and E7-related TCR motifs grew in tumor during treatment.

The sample holds one count of this clone. Its matching antigen is unknown. TCRdb's table, derived via immunoSEQ multiplex PCR, lists solely in-frame clones and lacks some. The sample records approximately 3,500 clones, roughly 78% being singletons. The germline V gene has CDR1 SGHDT and CDR2 YYEEEE. The CDR3 consists of 16 residues. After removal of 1 base from V and 6 bases from J, the junction contained 8 bases not matched to a gene. Here the sequenced sample was tumor tissue, taken from a patient who underwent chemoradiotherapy. The V call is TRBV5-6, the J call TRBJ2-1; TRBD2 aligns across 9 bases. The clonotype was recovered from a human donor with HPV-associated anogenital cancer. CDR3 coding DNA: TGTGCCAGCAGCTTGTTGGGGCTAGCGGGAACCAATGAGCAGTTCTTC. Translating gives CASSLLGLAGTNEQFF.